These T cell receptor beta chains were read from a single sample in a study of CD8 T cells in ankylosing spondylitis. TCRdb passed the 5' RACE reads through MiXCR, listing each CDR3 protein once. Among around 150,000 distinct CDR3 sequences listed, 25% to 35% were seen once. The sample comprised synovial fluid, either unsorted or a sorted T cell fraction (not recorded which). Every receptor here comes from a male donor with ankylosing spondylitis. Both conserved end residues are part of each CDR3. A D gene is named only where the DNA matches it firmly. Expanded clones are given a class, and other clones once, few, many or no size at all.

v_gene	j_gene	abundance	d_gene	CDR3aa	CDR3nt
TRBV20-1	TRBJ1-3	NA	NA	CSARWGAGNTIYF	TGCAGTGCTAGGTGGGGGGCTGGAAACACCATATATTTT
TRBV7-2	TRBJ2-1	many	TRBD2	CASSLVSSGGYNEQFF	TGTGCCAGCAGCTTAGTGAGTAGCGGGGGGTACAATGAGCAGTTCTTC
TRBV5-6	TRBJ1-2	many	NA	CASSLRDYGYTF	TGTGCCAGCAGCTTGAGGGACTATGGCTACACCTTC
TRBV20-1	TRBJ1-1	few	TRBD1	CSAKQGVVTEAFF	TGCAGTGCTAAACAGGGGGTTGTCACTGAAGCTTTCTTT
TRBV20-1	TRBJ2-1	many	NA	CSARVPIQRAPWFSVEQFF	TGCAGTGCTAGAGTACCAATTCAGAGAGCCCCCTGGTTTTCTGTAGAGCAGTTCTTC
TRBV7-2	TRBJ1-2	NA	NA	CASSLVGGGAYGYTF	TGTGCCAGCAGCCTAGTCGGGGGGGGCGCGTATGGCTACACCTTC
TRBV7-2	TRBJ2-1	medium-sized	TRBD1	CASSLDRGSYNEQFF	TGTGCCAGCAGCCTGGACAGGGGCTCCTACAATGAGCAGTTCTTC
TRBV4-1	TRBJ1-5	many	NA	CASSQGLGGRGENQPQHF	TGCGCCAGCAGCCAAGGGTTGGGGGGGCGCGGGGAAAATCAGCCCCAGCATTTT
TRBV7-9	TRBJ2-5	NA	TRBD1	CASSLRQGQETQYF	TGTGCCAGCAGCTTACGACAGGGCCAAGAGACCCAGTACTTC
TRBV6-5	TRBJ1-1	NA	NA	CASTRGTEAFF	TGTGCCAGCACTCGGGGGACTGAAGCTTTCTTT
TRBV18	TRBJ2-7	NA	TRBD1	CASSQGQGSEQYF	TGTGCCAGCTCACAAGGACAGGGTTCCGAGCAGTACTTC
TRBV20-1	TRBJ1-5	NA	NA	CSASDGSRDNQPQHF	TGCAGTGCCTCCGACGGGTCCCGGGACAATCAGCCCCAGCATTTT
TRBV20-1	TRBJ1-3	many	NA	CSARVENTIYF	TGCAGTGCTAGGGTGGAGAACACCATATATTTT
TRBV5-1	TRBJ2-2	NA	TRBD2	CASSFTSGRELFF	TGCGCCAGCAGCTTCACTAGCGGGAGGGAGCTGTTTTTT
TRBV15	TRBJ1-1	NA	TRBD1	CATSQGQGKAEAFF	TGTGCCACCAGCCAAGGACAGGGGAAGGCCGAAGCTTTCTTT
TRBV12-3/TRBV12-4	TRBJ1-4	few	TRBD1	CASSSHGDRGYEKLFF	TGTGCCAGCAGTTCCCATGGGGACAGGGGTTATGAAAAACTGTTTTTT
TRBV4-3	TRBJ2-3	medium-sized	TRBD2	CASSQDLAGGTDTQYF	TGCGCCAGCAGCCAAGATCTAGCGGGAGGGACAGATACGCAGTATTTT
TRBV5-5	TRBJ2-1	many	NA	CASGWQFDLEQFF	TGTGCCAGCGGCTGGCAGTTTGATCTTGAGCAGTTCTTC
TRBV11-2	TRBJ2-7	many	NA	CASSLGPNYEQYF	TGTGCCAGCAGCTTAGGTCCCAACTACGAGCAGTACTTC
TRBV4-3	TRBJ2-1	many	NA	CASSQDWRNEQFF	TGCGCCAGCAGCCAAGATTGGAGGAATGAGCAGTTCTTC
TRBV6-6	TRBJ1-5	NA	NA	CASRGQSNQPQHF	TGTGCCAGCAGAGGACAGAGCAATCAGCCCCAGCATTTT
TRBV5-6	TRBJ2-1	many	NA	CASSPGLAGAYNEQFF	TGTGCCAGCAGCCCTGGGCTAGCCGGGGCCTACAATGAGCAGTTCTTC
TRBV28	TRBJ2-7	NA	NA	CASSPHAYEQYF	TGTGCCAGCAGTCCGCACGCCTACGAGCAGTACTTC
TRBV6-2/TRBV6-3	TRBJ1-1	NA	TRBD1	CASSRAGTGVTEAFF	TGTGCCAGCAGTCGAGCCGGGACAGGGGTAACTGAAGCTTTCTTT
TRBV29-1	TRBJ2-1	many	TRBD2	CSVSWGTSGEDEQFF	TGCAGCGTCTCATGGGGGACTAGCGGGGAAGATGAGCAGTTCTTC
TRBV6-5	TRBJ2-1	NA	TRBD2	CASSYTGTSGREQFF	TGTGCCAGCAGTTACACTGGGACTAGCGGGAGGGAGCAGTTCTTC
TRBV20-1	TRBJ2-3	few	NA	CSATGGPASTDTQYF	TGCAGTGCTACTGGGGGCCCCGCTAGCACAGATACGCAGTATTTT
TRBV5-1	TRBJ1-6	NA	TRBD1	CASSLRGQSNSPLHF	TGCGCCAGCAGCTTAAGGGGACAGAGTAATTCACCCCTCCACTTT
TRBV4-2	TRBJ2-3	NA	NA	CASSQDNRGTRDTQYF	TGTGCCAGCAGCCAAGATAATCGAGGGACGAGGGATACGCAGTATTTT
TRBV6-6	TRBJ2-7	NA	NA	CASSNDGYEQYF	TGTGCCAGCAGCAACGACGGCTACGAGCAGTACTTC
TRBV11-2	TRBJ2-5	many	TRBD1	CASSLGDRDYETQYF	TGTGCCAGCAGCTTAGGGGACAGGGATTATGAGACCCAGTACTTC
TRBV20-1	TRBJ1-1	few	NA	CSAPPSGDTEAFF	TGCAGTGCCCCCCCCTCGGGGGACACTGAAGCTTTCTTT
TRBV9	TRBJ2-7	NA	NA	CASSPTGRTMDEQYF	TGTGCCAGCAGCCCAACCGGAAGGACAATGGACGAGCAGTACTTC
TRBV12-3/TRBV12-4	TRBJ2-3	once	NA	CASSGSYSTDTQYF	TGTGCCAGCAGTGGGTCGTACAGCACAGATACGCAGTATTTT
TRBV2	TRBJ1-6	NA	NA	CASSDVAATYNSPLHF	TGTGCCAGCAGTGATGTGGCGGCCACGTATAATTCACCCCTCCACTTT
TRBV11-2	TRBJ2-7	NA	TRBD1	CASSLDRVEQYF	TGTGCCAGCAGCTTGGACAGGGTCGAGCAGTACTTC
TRBV12-3/TRBV12-4	TRBJ2-3	NA	TRBD2	CASSPTSGKYTQYF	TGTGCCAGCAGCCCGACTAGCGGGAAGTATACGCAGTATTTT
TRBV7-2	TRBJ2-3	NA	TRBD2	CAGRLAGGPTDTQYF	TGTGCCGGTAGGCTGGCGGGGGGACCCACAGATACGCAGTATTTT
TRBV11-1	TRBJ1-2	NA	NA	CASSLERPSSRLGVYGYTF	TGTGCCAGCAGCTTAGAGAGGCCCAGCTCCAGGTTGGGGGTTTATGGCTACACCTTC
TRBV29-1	TRBJ1-2	NA	NA	CSVARGLGEDGYTF	TGCAGCGTTGCGAGGGGGTTGGGGGAGGACGGCTACACCTTC
TRBV2	TRBJ2-7	many	NA	CASSVGRASYEQYF	TGTGCCAGCAGTGTCGGCAGGGCCTCCTACGAGCAGTACTTC
TRBV12-3/TRBV12-4	TRBJ1-3	NA	NA	CASSFGNPYTIYF	TGTGCCAGCAGTTTCGGGAACCCCTACACCATATATTTT
TRBV6-4	TRBJ2-1	NA	TRBD2	CASSDRASGYNEQFF	TGTGCCAGCAGTGACCGGGCTAGCGGGTACAATGAGCAGTTCTTC